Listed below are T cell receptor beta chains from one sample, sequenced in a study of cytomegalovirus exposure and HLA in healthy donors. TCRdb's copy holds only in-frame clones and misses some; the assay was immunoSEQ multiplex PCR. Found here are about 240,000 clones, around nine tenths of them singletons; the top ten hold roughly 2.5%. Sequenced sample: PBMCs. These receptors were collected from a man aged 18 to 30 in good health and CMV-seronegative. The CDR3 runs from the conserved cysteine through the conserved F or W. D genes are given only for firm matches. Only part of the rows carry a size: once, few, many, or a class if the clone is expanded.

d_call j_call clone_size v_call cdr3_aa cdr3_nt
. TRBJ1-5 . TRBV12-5 CASGLGAGYQPQHF TGTGCTAGTGGTTTGGGAGCGGGGTATCAGCCCCAGCATTTT
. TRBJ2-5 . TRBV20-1 CSGAEETQYF TGCAGTGGGGCTGAAGAGACCCAGTACTTC
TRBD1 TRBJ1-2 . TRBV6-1 CASSLRDSYGYTF TGTGCCAGCTCATTAAGGGACAGCTATGGCTACACCTTC
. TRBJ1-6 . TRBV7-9 CASSLSEDSPLHF TGTGCCAGCAGCTTATCTGAGGATTCACCCCTCCACTTT
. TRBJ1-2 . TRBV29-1 CSVDYRYYGYTF TGCAGCGTTGACTACAGGTACTATGGCTACACCTTC
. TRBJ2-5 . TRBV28 CASSLTVETQYF TGTGCCAGCAGCCTTACGGTGGAGACCCAGTACTTC
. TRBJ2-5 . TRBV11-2 CASSLGGRETQYF TGTGCCAGCAGCTTAGGGGGGCGAGAGACCCAGTACTTC
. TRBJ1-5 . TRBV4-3 CASSQDGQPQHF TGCGCCAGCAGCCAAGATGGCCAGCCCCAGCATTTT
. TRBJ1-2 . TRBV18 CASSPPMGQDPPNYGYTF TGTGCCAGCTCACCACCGATGGGGCAGGACCCCCCAAACTATGGCTACACCTTC
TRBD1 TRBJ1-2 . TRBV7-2 CASSTGQGIGGYTF TGTGCCAGCAGCACTGGACAGGGAATAGGTGGCTACACCTTC
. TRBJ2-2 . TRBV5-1 CASSLDTANTGELFF TGCGCCAGCAGCTTGGATACAGCTAACACCGGGGAGCTGTTTTTT
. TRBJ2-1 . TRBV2 CAIGPNYNEQFF TGTGCCATCGGTCCCAATTACAATGAGCAGTTCTTC
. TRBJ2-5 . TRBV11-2 CASSPTGRQTQYF TGTGCCAGCAGCCCAACAGGGCGGCAGACCCAGTACTTC
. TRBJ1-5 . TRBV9 CASSVGQGSGQPQHF TGTGCCAGCAGCGTCGGCCAGGGGTCCGGGCAGCCCCAGCATTTT
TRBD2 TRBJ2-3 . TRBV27 CASSPGTTTDTQYF TGTGCCAGCAGTCCAGGGACTACCACAGATACGCAGTATTTT
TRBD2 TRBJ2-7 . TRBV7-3 CASSIGTSGVYEQYF TGTGCCAGCAGCATCGGGACTAGCGGGGTCTACGAGCAGTACTTC
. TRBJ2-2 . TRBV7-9 CASSTRTAPNTGELFF TGTGCCAGCAGCACCCGGACTGCACCTAACACCGGGGAGCTGTTTTTT
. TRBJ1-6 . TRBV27 CASSLLAGRGSPLHF TGTGCCAGCAGTTTATTAGCAGGGCGAGGATCACCCCTCCACTTT
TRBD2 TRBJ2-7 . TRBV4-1 CASSQGASGGSYEQYF TGCGCCAGCAGCCAAGGGGCTAGCGGGGGCTCCTACGAGCAGTACTTC
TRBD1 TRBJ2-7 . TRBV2 CASSGDSHEQYF TGTGCCAGCAGTGGGGACAGTCACGAGCAGTACTTC
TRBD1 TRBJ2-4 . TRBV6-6 CANYPGQPLPSDIQYF TGTGCCAATTACCCGGGACAGCCCCTACCATCGGACATTCAGTACTTC
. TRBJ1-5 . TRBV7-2 CASSPGGYSNQPQHF TGTGCCAGCAGCCCGGGGGGTTATAGCAATCAGCCCCAGCATTTT
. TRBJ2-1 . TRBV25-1 CASCRGGHFYEQFF TGTGCCAGCTGTAGGGGGGGCCACTTCTATGAGCAGTTCTTC
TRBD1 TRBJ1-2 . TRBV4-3 CASSQLQGARYGYTF TGCGCCAGCAGCCAACTTCAGGGGGCGCGGTATGGCTACACCTTC
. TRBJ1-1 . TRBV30 CAWSPGVNTEAFF TGTGCCTGGAGTCCCGGGGTGAACACTGAAGCTTTCTTT
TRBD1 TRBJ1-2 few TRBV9 CASTLGQGPNYGYTF TGTGCCAGCACTCTTGGACAGGGACCAAACTATGGCTACACCTTC
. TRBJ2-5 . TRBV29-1 CSVEPPESDETQYF TGCAGCGTTGAACCGCCGGAGTCAGATGAGACCCAGTACTTC
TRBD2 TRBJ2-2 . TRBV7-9 CASSLGPSGAGELFF TGTGCCAGCAGCTTAGGGCCTAGCGGGGCCGGGGAGCTGTTTTTT
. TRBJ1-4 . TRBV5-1 CASSLEFQGTNEKLFF TGCGCCAGCAGCTTGGAGTTCCAGGGCACTAATGAAAAACTGTTTTTT
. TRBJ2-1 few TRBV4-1 CASRERLASTQQFF TGCGCCAGCAGGGAGAGGTTAGCTTCTACTCAGCAGTTCTTC
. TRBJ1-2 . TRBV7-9 CASSFQGGGYTF TGTGCCAGCAGCTTTCAGGGTGGAGGCTACACCTTC
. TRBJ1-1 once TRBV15 CATSGGRTGNTEAFF TGTGCCACCAGCGGGGGGAGGACGGGAAACACTGAAGCTTTCTTT
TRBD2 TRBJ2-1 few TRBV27 CASSQRWREGPDEQFF TGTGCCAGCTCTCAAAGGTGGCGGGAGGGCCCGGATGAGCAGTTCTTC
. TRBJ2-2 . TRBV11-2 CASSPLTSSSGELFF TGTGCCAGCAGCCCTTTGACTAGTTCTTCCGGGGAGCTGTTTTTT
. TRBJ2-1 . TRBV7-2 CASSLVSGLNEQFF TGTGCCAGCAGCTTAGTTTCAGGGCTCAATGAGCAGTTCTTC
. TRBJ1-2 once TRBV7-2 CASSLVTEVGYTF TGTGCCAGCAGCTTAGTGACAGAGGTTGGCTACACCTTC
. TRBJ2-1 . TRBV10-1 CASSVGPGEQFF TGCGCCAGCAGTGTTGGTCCAGGCGAGCAGTTCTTC
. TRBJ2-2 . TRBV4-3 CASSQGVGGATGELFF TGCGCCAGCAGCCAAGGAGTCGGTGGGGCCACCGGGGAGCTGTTTTTT
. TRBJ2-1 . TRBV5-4 CASSFRATTYNEQFF TGTGCCAGCAGCTTCCGGGCGACTACCTACAATGAGCAGTTCTTC
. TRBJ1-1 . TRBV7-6 CASSPLAAKVLGTEAFF TGTGCCAGCAGCCCACTAGCCGCCAAGGTATTGGGCACTGAAGCTTTCTTT
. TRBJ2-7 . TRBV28 CASSLRDNYEQYF TGTGCCAGCAGTCTCCGGGACAATTACGAGCAGTACTTC
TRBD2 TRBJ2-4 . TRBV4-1 CASGGGTKNIQYF TGCGCCAGCGGGGGGGGGACCAAAAACATTCAGTACTTC
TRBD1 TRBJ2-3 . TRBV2 CASRSSGTGITDTQYF TGTGCCAGCAGGTCATCCGGGACAGGGATTACAGATACGCAGTATTTT
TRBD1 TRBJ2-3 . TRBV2 CASCDRVVTDTQYF TGTGCCAGCTGTGACAGGGTGGTAACAGATACGCAGTATTTT
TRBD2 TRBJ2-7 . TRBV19 CASSISGGDGYEQYF TGTGCCAGTAGTATATCGGGGGGAGACGGCTACGAGCAGTACTTC
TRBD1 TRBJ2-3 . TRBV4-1 CASSRTGGTDTQYF TGCGCCAGCAGCCGGACAGGGGGGACAGATACGCAGTATTTT
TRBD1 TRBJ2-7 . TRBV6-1 CASSARQGNDEQYF TGTGCCAGCAGTGCCCGACAGGGGAACGACGAGCAGTACTTC
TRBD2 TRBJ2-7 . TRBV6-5 CASSYSGSGAYEQYF TGTGCCAGCAGTTACTCGGGCAGCGGGGCCTACGAGCAGTACTTC
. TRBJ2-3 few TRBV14 CASSSIWEDTQYF TGTGCCAGCAGCTCCATCTGGGAGGATACGCAGTATTTT
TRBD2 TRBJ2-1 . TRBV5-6 CASTLAGGYEQFF TGTGCCAGCACACTAGCGGGAGGATATGAGCAGTTCTTC
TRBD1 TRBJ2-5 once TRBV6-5 CASSYSQGAMGETQYF TGTGCCAGCAGTTACTCGCAGGGGGCGATGGGAGAGACCCAGTACTTC
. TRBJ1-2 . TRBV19 CASGGGADYGYTF TGTGCCAGTGGTGGCGGGGCGGACTATGGCTACACCTTC
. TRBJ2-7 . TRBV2 CASSEGRGGFSYEQYF TGTGCCAGCAGTGAAGGAAGGGGGGGATTCTCCTACGAGCAGTACTTC
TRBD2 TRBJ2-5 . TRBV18 CASSPRGGETQYF TGTGCCAGCTCACCACGGGGAGGGGAGACCCAGTACTTC
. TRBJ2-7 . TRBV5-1 CASSLGQTYSYEQYF TGCGCCAGCAGCTTGGGACAGACCTACTCCTACGAGCAGTACTTC